The clone carrying this T cell receptor beta chain was counted between two and nine times. The antigen is unknown. Germline V gives CDR1 SGHVS, CDR2 FQNEAQ. The CDR3 covers 15 residues. After removal of 5 bases from V and 5 bases from J, the junction contained 3 bases not matched to a gene. The data belong to a study of radiotherapy plus CTLA-4 blockade in lung cancer. Overall study context: An objective response was seen in around 19% of patients, and disease control in less than 35%. Whole-study results and caveats: Tumor-origin TCR clones grew in blood after radiotherapy plus ipilimumab. The authors reported that early blood T cell clone dynamics, with interferon-beta, best predicted response.

Sequencing was performed with immunoSEQ multiplex PCR; in TCRdb, only in-frame clones are kept and a portion is missing. Of about 51,000 clones detected, 79% appear once; the ten largest clones hold around 8.8%. The chain has TRBV7-8 and TRBJ2-2; 12 bases agree with TRBD1. Here the sequenced sample was peripheral blood, taken from a patient treated with radiotherapy plus ipilimumab. This TCR was sampled from a human donor with non-small cell lung cancer who had a complete response to radiotherapy plus ipilimumab. The CDR3 coding sequence is TGTGCCAGCAGCGGGGGACAGGGGGCGACCGGGGAGCTGTTTTTT. Protein: CASSGGQGATGELFF.